This entry lists 31 T cell receptor beta chains sequenced from one sample in a study of cytomegalovirus exposure and HLA in healthy donors. PCR used 60 Vbeta primers and 13 Jbeta primers. The table came from immunoSEQ multiplex PCR; TCRdb's copy has only in-frame clones and leaves some out. The data show 130,000 to 150,000 clones, over 60% seen once. The source material was PBMCs. All receptors come from a woman aged 25 to 39 in good health and CMV-seropositive.

This clone has only a few counts. This sequence joins TRBV4-1 and TRBJ2-5; 8 bases align to TRBD2. The CDR3 extends over 14 amino acids. J was trimmed by 5 bases and V by 3 bases; bases with no gene match: 5. Germline CDR1 is MGHRA and CDR2 is YSYEKL. CDR3 loop: CASSQGLVVETQYF. CDR3 nucleotide sequence: TGCGCCAGCAGCCAGGGACTAGTCGTGGAGACCCAGTACTTC.

CDR3 in amino acids: CASSSDGASGYNEQFF. The CDR3, as DNA: TGTGCCAGCAGCTCCGACGGGGCTAGCGGATACAATGAGCAGTTCTTC. The chain couples TRBV4-2 to TRBJ2-1; 7 nucleotides match TRBD2. The CDR3 totals 16 residues. Germline-derived CDR1 and CDR2 are LGHNA and YNFKEQ. The V and J ends lost 5 bases and 4 bases, in that order; junction bases with no gene match: 11.

The chain combines TRBV2 with TRBJ1-1, with 7 bases identical to TRBD1. The CDR3 length is 13 residues. Germline V gene sequence: CDR1 SNHLY, CDR2 FYNNEI. V lost 5 bases to trimming and J lost 8 bases; unmatched junction nucleotides: 8. The CDR3 is CASSYQGTVEAFF. CDR3 nucleotide sequence: TGTGCCAGCAGTTACCAGGGGACAGTAGAAGCTTTCTTT.

The chain combines TRBV6-6 with TRBJ1-6, with TRBD1 matching over 7 bases. This CDR3 has 15 residues. With V trimmed by 7 bases and J by 5 bases, 8 bases remained unmatched. The germline V gene encodes CDR1 MNHNY and CDR2 SVGAGI (reference sequence). The CDR3 sequence is CASTFPGTDNSPLHF. The CDR3, as DNA: TGTGCCAGCACCTTCCCAGGGACAGATAATTCACCCCTCCACTTT.

The chain is built from TRBV19 and TRBJ1-5; 7 bases are shared with TRBD1. V gave up 7 bases and J gave up 3 bases; unmatched junction bases: 9. Germline V CDR1 and CDR2: LNHDA, SQIVND (reference sequence). The CDR3 is 15 residues long. CDR3 coding DNA: TGTGCCAGTAATCCGAGACAGGGCTTCAATCAGCCCCAGCATTTT. Its protein is CASNPRQGFNQPQHF.

This clone was recorded a few times. The V and J genes are TRBV6-5 and TRBJ1-1, with TRBD1 matching over 7 bases. With V trimmed by 7 bases and J by 4 bases, 3 bases remained unmatched. The CDR3 sequence is 12 residues long. Per the germline V gene, CDR1 is MNHEY and CDR2 is SVGAGI. CDR3: CASKPGGTEAFF. DNA of the CDR3: TGTGCCAGCAAACCAGGGGGCACTGAAGCTTTCTTT.

J is TRBJ1-6 and V is TRBV6-4; D is possibly TRBD1 (6 bases). The CDR3 loop spans 17 amino acids. Germline V lookup: CDR1 MRHNA, CDR2 SNTAGT. The V end lost 9 bases, the J end lost 0 bases, and 18 bases lay between the germline ends. CDR3 protein: CARAKDRPSSYNSPLHF. Here the CDR3 DNA reads TGTGCCAGAGCCAAGGACAGACCTAGCTCCTATAATTCACCCCTCCACTTT.

The chain combines TRBV28 with TRBJ1-4, with TRBD1 as a possible D gene (5 bases). The CDR3 runs 14 residues. V gave up 7 bases and J gave up 1 base, with 10 bases separating them. Germline values: CDR1 MDHEN, CDR2 SYDVKM. CDR3 region: CASNLGGTNEKLFF. In nucleotides, the CDR3 is TGTGCCAGCAACTTGGGGGGAACTAATGAAAAACTGTTTTTT.

The chain is built from TRBV7-2 and TRBJ1-2, with 7 positions matching TRBD1. The germline V gene encodes CDR1 SGHTA and CDR2 FQGNSA. This CDR3 spans 15 amino acids. V lost 10 bases, J lost 0 bases, and 11 bases stayed unmatched. CDR3 protein: CAIGTDPYSNYGYTF. For the CDR3, the DNA is TGTGCCATCGGGACAGACCCTTACTCTAACTATGGCTACACCTTC.

V is TRBV5-1 and J is TRBJ2-3, with D unresolved. This CDR3 region has 13 residues. Trimming stripped 4 bases from V and 3 bases from J, with 9 bases between. CDR1 and CDR2 (germline): SGHRS, YFSETQ. The CDR3 DNA reads TGCGCCAGCAGCCCGATTACAACAGATACGCAGTATTTT. As protein: CASSPITTDTQYF.

This clone was seen only a few times. The chain couples TRBV10-3 to TRBJ1-6; the match to TRBD1 covers 8 bases. Germline V gene data show CDR1 as ENHRY and CDR2 as SYGVKD. Germline trimming cut 3 bases from V and 10 bases from J; bases unmatched to any gene: 14. The CDR3 has 17 amino acids. CDR3: CAISDPPGGALRSPLHF. In DNA form, the CDR3 reads TGTGCCATCAGTGATCCCCCAGGGGGCGCATTGAGATCACCCCTCCACTTT.

The chain combines TRBV30 with TRBJ2-7; D ambiguous. The CDR3 length is 14 residues. Germline-derived CDR1 and CDR2 are GTSNPN and SVGIG (reference sequence). V was shortened by 1 base and J by 5 bases, with 15 bases between the two germline ends. The CDR3 nucleotides read TGTGCCTGGAGTGCCGGGTGGCAGAAAAACGAGCAGTACTTC. Encoded protein: CAWSAGWQKNEQYF.

V and J are TRBV18 and TRBJ2-7; 7 positions agree with TRBD1. V was clipped by 0 bases and J by 6 bases; unmatched bases: 11. The CDR3 is made up of 16 amino acids. Germline V gene data show CDR1 as KGHSH and CDR2 as LQKENI. The CDR3, as DNA: TGTGCCAGCTCACCACCCGGGACAGTCGGAAGAGGCGAGCAGTACTTC. Protein: CASSPPGTVGRGEQYF.

The chain has TRBV10-3 and TRBJ1-1; no clear D gene. Per germline, CDR1 ENHRY and CDR2 SYGVKD. The CDR3 contains 14 residues. Trimming left V 8 bases short and J 0 bases short, with 13 bases between. CDR3 DNA sequence: TGTGCCATCGGAGCGGGCCCTTTGAACACTGAAGCTTTCTTT. It translates to CAIGAGPLNTEAFF.

This clone was counted a few times. V usage is TRBV7-9 and J usage is TRBJ2-1; tentative D call: TRBD2 (5 bases). Trimming cost V 1 base and J 3 bases, with 7 bases left between them. This CDR3 spans 14 amino acids. The germline V gene has CDR1 SEHNR and CDR2 FQNEAQ (reference sequence). The CDR3 loop is CASSLVGIYNEQFF. The CDR3 DNA is TGTGCCAGCAGCTTAGTCGGGATCTACAATGAGCAGTTCTTC.

This rearrangement joins TRBV7-9 to TRBJ1-1; D not resolved. V lost 2 bases, J lost 3 bases, and 7 bases lay in between. CDR1 and CDR2 (germline): SEHNR, FQNEAQ (reference sequence). This CDR3 has 13 amino acids. The CDR3 DNA reads TGTGCCAGCAGCTTATCATCATACACTGAAGCTTTCTTT. Translated: CASSLSSYTEAFF.

The V gene is TRBV5-8, the J gene TRBJ2-5, with TRBD1 matching 12 bases. The CDR3 length is 14 residues. Losses at the gene ends were 5 bases for V and 5 bases for J; bases not matched to a gene: 4. Looked up from germline, CDR1 is SGHTS and CDR2 is YDEGEE. The CDR3 region has the DNA TGTGCCAGCAGGGGACAGGGGGCGCGGGAGACCCAGTACTTC. Translated, it gives CASRGQGARETQYF.

This clone was detected a few times. J is TRBJ1-6 and V is TRBV5-1; D gene unclear. Germline CDR1 and CDR2: SGHRS and YFSETQ. Trimming shortened V by 3 bases and J by 0 bases, and 7 bases separated the two germline ends. The CDR3 loop spans 15 amino acids. CDR3 region: CASSSGGSYNSPLHF. In DNA form, the CDR3 reads TGCGCCAGCAGCTCCGGTGGCTCCTATAATTCACCCCTCCACTTT. Supplemented by reference TRBV5-1 and TRBJ1-6, the full variable domain reads KAGVTQTPRYLIKTRGQQVTLSCSPISGHRSVSWYQQTPGQGLQFLFEYFSETQRNKGNFPGRFSGRQFSNSRSEMNVSTLELGDSALYLCASSSGGSYNSPLHFGNGTRLTVT.

There are a few counts of this clone. V gene TRBV19 combines with J gene TRBJ1-5, with TRBD1 matching 7 bases. Germline CDR1 is LNHDA and CDR2 is SQIVND (reference sequence). The CDR3 spans 14 residues. The V and J ends lost 5 bases and 5 bases, in that order; junction bases with no gene match: 6. DNA for the CDR3: TGTGCCAGTAGTTCCCAGGGGGGCTATCAGCCCCAGCATTTT. Translated, it gives CASSSQGGYQPQHF.

This clone has a handful of counts. The sample carries other DNA sequences with the same CDR3. This rearrangement joins TRBV19 to TRBJ1-2; TRBD1 might be the D (5 bases). CDR3 length equals 12 residues. Trimming pared 7 bases from V and 2 bases from J, leaving 8 bases between. Per the germline V gene, CDR1 is LNHDA and CDR2 is SQIVND (reference sequence). CDR3 nucleotide sequence: TGTGCCAGTAACGGGGGGAACTATGGCTACACCTTC. It is translated as CASNGGNYGYTF.

V gene TRBV2 combines with J gene TRBJ1-2; TRBD1 might be the D (5 bases). CDR3 length: 13 amino acids. Trimming left V 11 bases short and J 3 bases short, with 16 bases between. Per the germline V gene, CDR1 is SNHLY and CDR2 is FYNNEI. The CDR3 is CAGGLGGYYGYTF. CDR3 bases: TGTGCCGGGGGGTTGGGGGGTTACTATGGCTACACCTTC. The complete variable domain, with remaining parts taken from reference TRBV2 and TRBJ1-2, reads EPEVTQTPSHQVTQMGQEVILRCVPISNHLYFYWYRQILGQKVEFLVSFYNNEISEKSEIFDDQFSVERPDGSNFTLKIRSTKLEDSAMYFCAGGLGGYYGYTFGSGTRLTVV.

This clone was seen only a few times. The chain uses TRBV5-1 and TRBJ1-2, with 9 bases that match TRBD1. In germline, CDR1 is SGHRS, CDR2 YFSETQ. The CDR3 is 16 residues long. With 3 bases clipped from V and 1 base from J, the junction kept 7 bases outside the gene matches. The CDR3 DNA reads as TGCGCCAGCAGCTGGAACCCGGGACAGGGTAACTATGGCTACACCTTC. Its protein is CASSWNPGQGNYGYTF.

This clone was detected only a few times. V usage is TRBV27 and J usage is TRBJ2-7; D is uncertain. This CDR3 spans 14 amino acids. V was shortened by 4 bases and J by 1 base, with 11 bases between the two germline ends. Looked up from germline, CDR1 is MNHEY and CDR2 is SMNVEV (reference sequence). In DNA, the CDR3 is TGTGCCAGCAGTTCCGCTCTGAGTTCCTACGAGCAGTACTTC. Its translation is CASSSALSSYEQYF.

This clone was counted a few times. The rearrangement uses TRBV2 and TRBJ2-5, with D possibly TRBD2 on 7 matching bases. This CDR3 region has 14 residues. The V gene lost 5 bases and the J gene lost 11 bases, with 21 bases spanning the gap. The germline gives CDR1 SNHLY, CDR2 FYNNEI. CDR3 residues: CASSPLSQGGEQYF. The CDR3 DNA is TGTGCCAGCAGTCCCCTTTCACAGGGAGGGGAGCAGTACTTC.

The chain uses TRBV7-8 and TRBJ2-7; D call uncertain. Germline CDR1 reads SGHVS; CDR2 reads FQNEAQ. Deletions cut 6 bases from V and 3 bases from J, with 15 bases between. The CDR3 has 14 amino acids. The CDR3 loop reads CASSLRSVYYEQYF. DNA of the CDR3: TGTGCCAGCAGTCTTAGATCGGTTTACTACGAGCAGTACTTC.

This clone has more than one count but fewer than ten. The J gene is TRBJ1-2, the V gene TRBV27; TRBD1 is a possible D gene (6 bases). V was pared by 1 base and J by 2 bases, with 11 bases between. This CDR3 has 15 residues. From germline, CDR1 is MNHEY and CDR2 SMNVEV (reference sequence). CDR3 protein: CASSLFGTTNYGYTF. The CDR3 DNA reads TGTGCCAGCAGTTTATTTGGGACAACGAACTATGGCTACACCTTC.

The DNA of the CDR3 is TGTGCCAGCAGCTTAGTTTTTGCGGGAGGCCCCCATGAGCAGTTCTTC. Amino acid sequence: CASSLVFAGGPHEQFF. This chain links TRBV11-3 with TRBJ2-1; 8 nucleotides match TRBD2. CDR1 is SGHNT, CDR2 YENEEA, per germline. There are 16 residues in the CDR3. Unmatched junction bases numbered 10, after V lost 1 base and J lost 8 bases.

The chain carries TRBV5-1 and TRBJ2-1; tentatively, D is TRBD2 (5 bases). V dropped 6 bases and J dropped 6 bases, with 19 bases sitting between them. Per germline, CDR1 SGHRS and CDR2 YFSETQ. This CDR3 spans 15 amino acids. The CDR3 is CASTFRADFSNEQFF. The CDR3 region has the DNA TGCGCCAGCACATTTAGGGCGGACTTCTCCAATGAGCAGTTCTTC.

This clone has just a few counts. The V call is TRBV7-9, the J call TRBJ2-3, with 13 positions matching TRBD2. With 4 bases clipped from V and 4 bases from J, the junction kept 14 bases outside the gene matches. This CDR3 is 19 amino acids long. Per germline, CDR1 SEHNR and CDR2 FQNEAQ (reference sequence). The CDR3 loop is CASSSPRTSGGLPADTQYF. CDR3 bases: TGTGCCAGCAGCTCGCCCCGGACTAGCGGGGGCCTCCCGGCAGATACGCAGTATTTT.

The genes are TRBV19 and TRBJ1-1; maybe TRBD1 (5 bases). Between the trimmed V and J ends, which lost 3 bases and 12 bases, there was a span of 17 bases. This CDR3 region has 13 residues. Germline assignment: CDR1 LNHDA and CDR2 SQIVND (reference sequence). CDR3 DNA: TGTGCCAGTAGTATCCGACAGCGATCCTGGACTTTCTTT. Amino acid sequence: CASSIRQRSWTFF.

This clone was recorded only once. V gene TRBV2 combines with J gene TRBJ1-5, with 7 bases that match TRBD1. The CDR3 spans 14 residues. Germline V gives CDR1 SNHLY, CDR2 FYNNEI. The V segment lost 7 bases and the J segment 3 bases; nucleotides outside the gene matches: 6. This chain's CDR3 is CASNPTGANQPQHF. The DNA of the CDR3 is TGTGCCAGCAACCCTACAGGGGCCAATCAGCCCCAGCATTTT.